This TCR beta chain is drawn from a study of blood T cell repertoires in COVID-19. About the study: Whether acute or convalescent, the COVID-19 samples came from the United States, Italy and Spain.

This clone has a handful of counts. Germline loops: CDR1 LNHDA, CDR2 SQIVND (reference sequence). The V and J ends lost 8 bases and 7 bases respectively, with 15 bases between them. This CDR3 is 14 amino acids long. TCRdb's table, derived via immunoSEQ multiplex PCR, lists solely in-frame clones and lacks some. This sample yields 26,000 or so clones, of which about 85% are seen a single time; under 7% belongs to the top ten. The sample taken for sequencing was peripheral blood. The source is a man aged 55-75 years with active COVID-19. This chain links TRBV19 with TRBJ1-6; D unresolved. The CDR3 bases are TGTGCCAGTGCCCCCCGGGAGAAAAATTCACCCCTCCACTTT. This translates into CASAPREKNSPLHF.